This is a list of T cell receptor beta chains from one sample in a study of CD8+ T cells in alopecia areata. Repertoires were generated with immunoSEQ multiplex PCR, while TCRdb's copy carries only in-frame clones and drops some. The table shows over 100,000 clones, with 45% to 50% occurring only once. The sample in question was CD8+ T cells sorted from blood, obtained at week 0. Every receptor here comes from a human donor with alopecia areata. Both conserved end residues are part of each CDR3. The D gene is left open where the match is weak. For some rows the clone size is stated as once, few or many, or as a class when expanded; others skip it.

v_gene: TRBV9; abundance: -; d_gene: -; j_gene: TRBJ2-2; CDR3aa: CASSLSGGYDGELFF; CDR3nt: TGTGCCAGCAGCCTCTCTGGGGGCTATGACGGGGAGCTGTTTTTT
v_gene: TRBV30; abundance: -; d_gene: -; j_gene: TRBJ2-2; CDR3aa: CAWTSFTGELFF; CDR3nt: TGTGCCTGGACTTCCTTCACCGGGGAGCTGTTTTTT
v_gene: TRBV5-6; abundance: -; d_gene: TRBD1; j_gene: TRBJ1-2; CDR3aa: CASSSDRDYGYTF; CDR3nt: TGTGCCAGCAGCTCGGACAGGGATTATGGCTACACCTTC
v_gene: TRBV2; abundance: medium-sized; d_gene: -; j_gene: TRBJ1-6; CDR3aa: CASMTDAPSPLHF; CDR3nt: TGTGCCAGCATGACCGACGCCCCTTCACCCCTCCACTTT
v_gene: TRBV7-9; abundance: -; d_gene: TRBD1; j_gene: TRBJ2-7; CDR3aa: CASSPVRLQGTYEQYF; CDR3nt: TGTGCCAGCAGCCCCGTTCGATTACAGGGGACCTACGAGCAGTACTTC
v_gene: TRBV30; abundance: few; d_gene: -; j_gene: TRBJ2-7; CDR3aa: CAWSVDQGPYEQYF; CDR3nt: TGTGCCTGGAGTGTAGATCAGGGTCCCTACGAGCAGTACTTC
v_gene: TRBV4-3; abundance: few; d_gene: TRBD2; j_gene: TRBJ2-2; CDR3aa: CASSQDPSGGAGELFF; CDR3nt: TGCGCCAGCAGCCAAGATCCTAGCGGGGGGGCCGGGGAGCTGTTTTTT
v_gene: TRBV5-6; abundance: -; d_gene: -; j_gene: TRBJ1-1; CDR3aa: CASSFLRGNTEAFF; CDR3nt: TGTGCCAGCAGCTTCCTCAGGGGGAACACTGAAGCTTTCTTT
v_gene: TRBV2; abundance: -; d_gene: -; j_gene: TRBJ2-5; CDR3aa: CASRLLGVDQYF; CDR3nt: TGTGCCAGCAGATTACTGGGTGTGGACCAGTACTTC
v_gene: TRBV29-1; abundance: few; d_gene: -; j_gene: TRBJ2-5; CDR3aa: CSVDSEETQYF; CDR3nt: TGCAGCGTTGACAGCGAAGAGACCCAGTACTTC
v_gene: TRBV15; abundance: -; d_gene: -; j_gene: TRBJ2-5; CDR3aa: CATSSRASESKETQYF; CDR3nt: TGTGCCACCAGCAGCAGGGCTAGCGAGAGTAAAGAGACCCAGTACTTC
v_gene: TRBV6-4; abundance: few; d_gene: -; j_gene: TRBJ1-6; CDR3aa: CASSGGRYNSPLHF; CDR3nt: TGTGCCAGCAGTGGAGGGCGTTACAATTCACCCCTCCACTTT
v_gene: TRBV15; abundance: -; d_gene: -; j_gene: TRBJ1-5; CDR3aa: CATSRLGAVDQPQHF; CDR3nt: TGTGCCACCAGCAGACTGGGGGCAGTAGATCAGCCCCAGCATTTT
v_gene: TRBV30; abundance: -; d_gene: TRBD2; j_gene: TRBJ2-3; CDR3aa: CAWSVWTSDTDTQYF; CDR3nt: TGTGCCTGGAGTGTATGGACTAGCGACACAGATACGCAGTATTTT
v_gene: TRBV29-1; abundance: -; d_gene: -; j_gene: TRBJ1-1; CDR3aa: CSVGGTRNEAFF; CDR3nt: TGCAGCGTTGGCGGGACAAGGAATGAAGCTTTCTTT
v_gene: TRBV25-1; abundance: -; d_gene: -; j_gene: TRBJ1-2; CDR3aa: CASSDYDLPYGYTF; CDR3nt: TGTGCCAGCAGTGACTACGACCTTCCTTATGGCTACACCTTC
v_gene: TRBV14; abundance: few; d_gene: TRBD1; j_gene: TRBJ2-6; CDR3aa: CASSQLWTGAGANVLTF; CDR3nt: TGTGCCAGCAGCCAATTATGGACAGGGGCTGGGGCCAACGTCCTGACTTTC
v_gene: TRBV6-5; abundance: -; d_gene: -; j_gene: TRBJ1-1; CDR3aa: CASSYSGEAFF; CDR3nt: TGTGCCAGCAGTTACTCGGGGGAGGCTTTCTTT
v_gene: TRBV25-1; abundance: -; d_gene: -; j_gene: TRBJ2-5; CDR3aa: CASSERDRGETQYF; CDR3nt: TGTGCCAGCAGTGAAAGGGACCGTGGGGAGACCCAGTACTTC
v_gene: TRBV27; abundance: -; d_gene: -; j_gene: TRBJ1-1; CDR3aa: CASSFGGLNTEAFF; CDR3nt: TGTGCCAGCAGTTTTGGGGGCCTTAACACTGAAGCTTTCTTT
v_gene: TRBV27; abundance: -; d_gene: TRBD2; j_gene: TRBJ2-3; CDR3aa: CASQVLAGLDTQYF; CDR3nt: TGTGCCAGCCAGGTACTAGCGGGGTTGGATACGCAGTATTTT
v_gene: TRBV20-1; abundance: -; d_gene: -; j_gene: TRBJ2-1; CDR3aa: CSADQGNEQFF; CDR3nt: TGCAGTGCCGACCAGGGCAATGAGCAGTTCTTC
v_gene: TRBV5-1; abundance: -; d_gene: TRBD2; j_gene: TRBJ2-7; CDR3aa: CASRAGGEYEQYF; CDR3nt: TGCGCCAGCAGGGCGGGGGGTGAATACGAGCAGTACTTC
v_gene: TRBV6-5; abundance: few; d_gene: -; j_gene: TRBJ1-2; CDR3aa: CASSPRVQNYGYTF; CDR3nt: TGTGCCAGCAGTCCCAGGGTTCAGAACTATGGCTACACCTTC
v_gene: TRBV5-4; abundance: many; d_gene: -; j_gene: TRBJ2-2; CDR3aa: CASSLVGAGHSGELFF; CDR3nt: TGTGCCAGCAGCTTGGTGGGGGCAGGGCACAGCGGGGAGCTGTTTTTT
v_gene: TRBV29-1; abundance: -; d_gene: -; j_gene: TRBJ2-7; CDR3aa: CSVLRRDEQYF; CDR3nt: TGCAGCGTTCTAAGGAGGGACGAGCAGTACTTC
v_gene: TRBV13; abundance: -; d_gene: -; j_gene: TRBJ2-1; CDR3aa: CASSQQRHYNEQFF; CDR3nt: TGTGCCAGCAGCCAGCAGCGGCATTACAATGAGCAGTTCTTC
v_gene: TRBV5-6; abundance: -; d_gene: TRBD1; j_gene: TRBJ1-2; CDR3aa: CASSLGDRGLRGYTF; CDR3nt: TGTGCCAGCAGCTTGGGGGACAGGGGGCTGAGGGGCTACACCTTC
v_gene: TRBV7-9; abundance: once; d_gene: -; j_gene: TRBJ2-5; CDR3aa: CASSLVETQYF; CDR3nt: TGTGCCAGCAGCTTAGTTGAGACCCAGTACTTC
v_gene: TRBV9; abundance: -; d_gene: TRBD1; j_gene: TRBJ2-7; CDR3aa: CASSLGTGVWEQYF; CDR3nt: TGTGCCAGCAGCCTTGGGACAGGGGTCTGGGAGCAGTACTTC
v_gene: TRBV15; abundance: -; d_gene: -; j_gene: TRBJ1-4; CDR3aa: CATSRDRGEKLFF; CDR3nt: TGTGCCACCAGCAGAGATCGGGGCGAAAAACTGTTTTTT
v_gene: TRBV9; abundance: -; d_gene: -; j_gene: TRBJ2-7; CDR3aa: CASSGPGVEQYF; CDR3nt: TGTGCCAGCAGCGGACCAGGTGTCGAGCAGTACTTC
v_gene: TRBV29-1; abundance: -; d_gene: TRBD1; j_gene: TRBJ2-7; CDR3aa: CSVLTGKAYEQYF; CDR3nt: TGCAGCGTCCTGACAGGGAAGGCCTACGAGCAGTACTTC